The present TCR beta chain was sequenced within a study of T cell responses to AZD1222 COVID-19 vaccine. The CDR3 contains 17 residues. In germline, CDR1 is MRHNA, CDR2 SNTAGT. V lost 4 bases and J lost 3; bases outside the gene matches: 11. Regarding this clone: Antigen: not known.

Libraries were prepared by immunoSEQ multiplex PCR; TCRdb keeps only in-frame clonotypes and omits some of them. In the table there are roughly 150,000 clones, 90% to 95% of which are singletons. General study findings and limits: Among spike-specific TCRs, nearly half reportedly target unmutated variant regions. No repertoire was sampled before or during the peak T cell response, only after it. Clonal diversity may have been underestimated, and the donors were mostly white British, with more females than males. Compared with day 0, the breadth and depth of the Spike-specific TCR repertoire rose significantly after two doses of AZD1222.

The source is an adult who received the AZD1222 COVID-19 vaccine. The material sequenced was peripheral blood, taken 28 days after the second AZD1222 dose. V gene TRBV6-4 combines with J gene TRBJ2-1, with 8 nucleotides matching TRBD1. CDR3 bases: TGTGCCAGCAGTGCCGACCCCGGGACAGGTAACTACAATGAGCAGTTCTTC. Amino acids: CASSADPGTGNYNEQFF.